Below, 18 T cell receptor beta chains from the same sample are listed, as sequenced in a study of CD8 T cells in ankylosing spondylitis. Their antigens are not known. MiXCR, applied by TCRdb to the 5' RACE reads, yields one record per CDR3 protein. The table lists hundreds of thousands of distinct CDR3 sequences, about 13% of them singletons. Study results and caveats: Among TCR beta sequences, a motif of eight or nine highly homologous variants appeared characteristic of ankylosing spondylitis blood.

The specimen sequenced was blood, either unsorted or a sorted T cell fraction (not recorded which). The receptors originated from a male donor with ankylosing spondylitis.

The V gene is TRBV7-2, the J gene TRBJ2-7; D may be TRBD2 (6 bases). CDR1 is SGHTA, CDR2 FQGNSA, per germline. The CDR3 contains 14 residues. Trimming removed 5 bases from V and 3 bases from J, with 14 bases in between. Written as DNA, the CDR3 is TGTGCCAGCAGCCCATCTGGGGGGAACTACGAGCAGTACTTC. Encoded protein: CASSPSGGNYEQYF.

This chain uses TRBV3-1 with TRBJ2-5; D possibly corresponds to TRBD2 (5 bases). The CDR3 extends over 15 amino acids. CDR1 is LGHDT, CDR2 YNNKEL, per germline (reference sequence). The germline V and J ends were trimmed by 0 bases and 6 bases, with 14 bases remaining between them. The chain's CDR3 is CASSQDRARRQTQYF. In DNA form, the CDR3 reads TGTGCCAGCAGCCAAGATCGAGCTAGGAGGCAGACCCAGTACTTC.

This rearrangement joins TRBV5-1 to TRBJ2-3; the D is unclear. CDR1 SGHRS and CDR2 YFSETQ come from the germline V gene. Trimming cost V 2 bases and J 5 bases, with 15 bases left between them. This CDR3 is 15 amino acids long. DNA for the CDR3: TGCGCCAGCAGCTTATTCCCGGCGCTTGAAGATACGCAGTATTTT. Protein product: CASSLFPALEDTQYF.

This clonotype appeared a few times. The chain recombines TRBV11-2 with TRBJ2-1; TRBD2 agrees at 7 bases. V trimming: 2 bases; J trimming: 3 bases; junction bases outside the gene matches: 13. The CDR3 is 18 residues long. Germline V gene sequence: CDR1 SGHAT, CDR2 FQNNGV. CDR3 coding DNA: TGTGCCAGCAGCTTACTAGGCCTGCTAGCGGAGGGCTACAATGAGCAGTTCTTC. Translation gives CASSLLGLLAEGYNEQFF.

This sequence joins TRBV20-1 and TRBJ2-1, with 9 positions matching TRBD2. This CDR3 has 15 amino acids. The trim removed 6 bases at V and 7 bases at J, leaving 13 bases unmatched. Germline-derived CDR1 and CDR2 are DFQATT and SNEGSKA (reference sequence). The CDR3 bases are TGCAGTGCCGAGAATCGCGGGAGGGTTTTTAATGAGCAGTTCTTC. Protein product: CSAENRGRVFNEQFF.

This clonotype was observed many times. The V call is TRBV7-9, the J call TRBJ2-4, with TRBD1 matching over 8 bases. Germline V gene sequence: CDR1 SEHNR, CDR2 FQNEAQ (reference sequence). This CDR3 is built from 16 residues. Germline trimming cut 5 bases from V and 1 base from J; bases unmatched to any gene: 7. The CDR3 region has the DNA TGTGCCAGCAGCCGTCAGGGGGCGGGGGCCAAAAACATTCAGTACTTC. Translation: CASSRQGAGAKNIQYF.

The DNA of the CDR3 is TGTGCCAGTAGTATGGGGTCTCGGGGTTGGGAGACCCAGTACTTC. Protein product: CASSMGSRGWETQYF. This chain joins TRBV19 and TRBJ2-5, with a tentative D call TRBD2 (5 bases). The germline CDR1 and CDR2 sequences are LNHDA and SQIVND (reference sequence). CDR3 length: 15 amino acids. V was trimmed by 3 bases and J by 5 bases, leaving 16 bases between them.

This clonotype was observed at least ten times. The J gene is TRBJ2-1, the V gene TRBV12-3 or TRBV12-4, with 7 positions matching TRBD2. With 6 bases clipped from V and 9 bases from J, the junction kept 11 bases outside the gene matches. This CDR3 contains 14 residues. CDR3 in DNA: TGTGCCAGCAGCCTTATGGGGAGGGCAGGTGAGCAGTTCTTC. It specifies CASSLMGRAGEQFF.

The CDR3 region has the DNA TGTGCCACCAGTGATTTGGGCACCGGGACAGGGTATGGGGAGCTGTTTTTT. Residues: CATSDLGTGTGYGELFF. V gene TRBV24-1 combines with J gene TRBJ2-2; the match to TRBD1 covers 9 bases. The CDR3 has 17 amino acids. Germline V gene sequence: CDR1 KGHDR, CDR2 SFDVKD. Losses at the gene ends were 0 bases for V and 8 bases for J; bases not matched to a gene: 9.

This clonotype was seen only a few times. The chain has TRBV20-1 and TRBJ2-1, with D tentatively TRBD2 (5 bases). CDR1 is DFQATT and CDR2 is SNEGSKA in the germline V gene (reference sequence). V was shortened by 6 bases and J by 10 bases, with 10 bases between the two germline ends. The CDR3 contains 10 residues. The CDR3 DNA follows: TGCAGTGCCACACTAGGGGAGCAGTTCTTC. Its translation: CSATLGEQFF.

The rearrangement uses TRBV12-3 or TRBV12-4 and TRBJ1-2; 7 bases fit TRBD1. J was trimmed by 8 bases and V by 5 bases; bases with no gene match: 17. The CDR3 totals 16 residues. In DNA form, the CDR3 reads TGTGCCAGCAGTGCAAGGGGACAGAGGGGATTACGCGGCTACACCTTC. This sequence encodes CASSARGQRGLRGYTF.

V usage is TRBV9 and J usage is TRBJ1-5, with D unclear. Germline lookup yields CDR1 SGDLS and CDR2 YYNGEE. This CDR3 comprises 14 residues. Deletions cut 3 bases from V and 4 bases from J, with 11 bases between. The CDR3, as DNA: TGTGCCAGCAGCGCAGGACCCGAAAATCAGCCCCAGCATTTT. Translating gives CASSAGPENQPQHF.

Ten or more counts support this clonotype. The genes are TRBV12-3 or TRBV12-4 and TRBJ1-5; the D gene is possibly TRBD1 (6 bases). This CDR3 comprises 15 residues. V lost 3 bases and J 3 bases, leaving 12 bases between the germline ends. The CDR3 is CASSFRRDNNQPQHF. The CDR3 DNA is TGTGCCAGCAGTTTCCGCCGGGACAACAATCAGCCCCAGCATTTT.

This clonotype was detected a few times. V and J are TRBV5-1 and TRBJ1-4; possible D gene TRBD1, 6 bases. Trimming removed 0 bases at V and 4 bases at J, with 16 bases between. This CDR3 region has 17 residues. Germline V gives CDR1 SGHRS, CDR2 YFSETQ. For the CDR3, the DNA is TGCGCCAGCAGCTTGGCCTCGTGGGCAGGGGATAATGAAAAACTGTTTTTT. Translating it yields CASSLASWAGDNEKLFF.

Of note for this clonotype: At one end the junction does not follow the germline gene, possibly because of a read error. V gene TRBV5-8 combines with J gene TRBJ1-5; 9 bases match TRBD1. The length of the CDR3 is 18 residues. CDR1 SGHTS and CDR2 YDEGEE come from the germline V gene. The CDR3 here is CACSLHHWDRVSNQPQHF. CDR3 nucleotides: TGTGCCTGCAGCTTGCACCACTGGGACAGGGTTAGCAATCAGCCCCAGCATTTT.

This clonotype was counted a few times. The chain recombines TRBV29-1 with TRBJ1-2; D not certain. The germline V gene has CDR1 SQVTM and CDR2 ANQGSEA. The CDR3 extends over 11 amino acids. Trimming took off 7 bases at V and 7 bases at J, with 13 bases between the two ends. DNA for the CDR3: TGCAGCGGAGGCGTTTCCCTTGGCTACACCTTC. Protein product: CSGGVSLGYTF.

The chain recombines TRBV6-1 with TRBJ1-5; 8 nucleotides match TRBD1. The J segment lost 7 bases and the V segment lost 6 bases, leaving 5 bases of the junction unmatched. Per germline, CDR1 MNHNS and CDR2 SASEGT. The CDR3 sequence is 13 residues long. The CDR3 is CASRGQVVQPQHF. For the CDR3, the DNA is TGTGCCAGCAGGGGACAGGTAGTACAGCCCCAGCATTTT.

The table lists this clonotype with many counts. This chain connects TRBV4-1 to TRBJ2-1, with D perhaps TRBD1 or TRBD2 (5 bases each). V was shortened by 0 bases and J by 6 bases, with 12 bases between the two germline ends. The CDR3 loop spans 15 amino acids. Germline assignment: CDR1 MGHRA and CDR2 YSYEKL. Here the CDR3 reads CASSQDRDPLNEQFF. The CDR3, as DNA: TGCGCCAGCAGCCAAGATCGGGACCCCCTCAATGAGCAGTTCTTC.